The next 25 T cell receptor beta chains were all read from a single sample in a study of OX40 agonist ivuxolimab in advanced cancers. Sequencing used immunoSEQ multiplex PCR; TCRdb keeps in-frame clones, though not all of them. This sample has about 18,000 clones, with approximately 88% found just once. The source was CD4+ or CD8+ T cells sorted from blood, collected in a trial of the OX40 agonist ivuxolimab. The receptor set was obtained from an adult with an advanced solid tumor such as melanoma, head and neck, liver or kidney cancer.

This chain uses TRBV2 with TRBJ2-7; no definite D call. Germline CDR1 and CDR2: SNHLY and FYNNEI. CDR3 size: 13 residues. V was clipped by 4 bases and J by 7 bases, with 14 bases between them. CDR3 residues: CASSAIERLEQYF. In DNA, the CDR3 is TGTGCCAGCAGTGCAATAGAGAGACTGGAGCAGTACTTC.

This chain joins TRBV15 and TRBJ2-1; D remains unclear. The CDR3 runs to 14 residues. Trimming took 5 bases from V and 0 from J, leaving 8 bases between them. Germline values: CDR1 LNHNV, CDR2 YYDKDF (reference sequence). This chain's CDR3 is CATSLLSSYNEQFF. CDR3 DNA: TGTGCCACCAGCCTACTGAGCTCCTACAATGAGCAGTTCTTC.

The chain uses TRBV7-9 and TRBJ2-1, with 7 nucleotides matching TRBD2. The trim removed 8 bases at V and 4 bases at J, leaving 11 bases unmatched. The CDR3 is 15 residues long. Germline V CDR1 and CDR2: SEHNR, FQNEAQ (reference sequence). CDR3 protein: CASLGGREYYNEQFF. The CDR3 bases are TGTGCCAGCCTGGGGGGGAGGGAATATTACAATGAGCAGTTCTTC.

The rearrangement uses TRBV19 and TRBJ2-1, with a tentative D call TRBD2 (6 bases). This CDR3 comprises 12 residues. Between the trimmed V and J ends, which lost 3 bases and 9 bases, there was a span of 9 bases. Looked up from germline, CDR1 is LNHDA and CDR2 is SQIVND (reference sequence). CDR3 in DNA: TGTGCCAGTAGTATCGGGGGTGGTGAGCAGTTCTTC. It encodes CASSIGGGEQFF. The full variable domain, in which reference TRBV19 and TRBJ2-1 provide the parts outside the CDR3, is DGGITQSPKYLFRKEGQNVTLSCEQNLNHDAMYWYRQDPGQGLRLIYYSQIVNDFQKGDIAEGYSVSREKKESFPLTVTSAQKNPTAFYLCASSIGGGEQFFGPGTRLTVL.

The chain links TRBV6-1 to TRBJ2-3; 12 bases match TRBD2. V trimming: 3 bases; J trimming: 6 bases; junction bases outside the gene matches: 4. The CDR3 extends over 15 amino acids. The germline V gene encodes CDR1 MNHNS and CDR2 SASEGT. The CDR3 DNA reads as TGTGCCAGCAGTGATCTAGCGGGAGGGTCCGATACGCAGTATTTT. Its translation: CASSDLAGGSDTQYF.

This sequence joins TRBV14 and TRBJ1-1; the D is unclear. CDR3 length equals 15 residues. V was trimmed by 1 base and J by 5 bases, leaving 14 bases between them. CDR1 SGHDN and CDR2 FVKESK come from the germline V gene. Here the CDR3 reads CASSQAFRGWTEAFF. CDR3 nucleotide sequence: TGTGCCAGCAGCCAAGCCTTTCGGGGTTGGACTGAAGCTTTCTTT.

The CDR3 here is CASSPREYNEQFF. For the CDR3, the DNA is TGTGCCAGCAGCCCTCGGGAATACAATGAGCAGTTCTTC. The chain uses TRBV9 and TRBJ2-1, with D perhaps matching TRBD2 (5 bases). V was shortened by 4 bases and J by 4 bases, with 9 bases between the two germline ends. Germline V gives CDR1 SGDLS, CDR2 YYNGEE. There are 13 residues in the CDR3.

The genes are TRBV6-5 and TRBJ2-1; D remains unclear. CDR1 and CDR2 (germline): MNHEY, SVGAGI. This CDR3 is built from 11 residues. The V end lost 0 bases, the J end lost 8 bases, and 2 bases lay between the germline ends. Here the CDR3 reads CASSYSYEQFF. CDR3 coding DNA: TGTGCCAGCAGTTACTCATATGAGCAGTTCTTC.

The chain joins TRBV10-3 to TRBJ1-2, with D perhaps matching TRBD1 (6 bases). CDR1 and CDR2 (germline): ENHRY, SYGVKD. This CDR3 has 14 amino acids. V was pared by 2 bases and J by 2 bases, with 9 bases between. Here the CDR3 DNA reads TGTGCCATCAGTGAGACAGGGAGGAACTATGGCTACACCTTC. Protein sequence: CAISETGRNYGYTF.

V and J are TRBV25-1 and TRBJ1-2; D not certain. CDR1 is MGHDK and CDR2 is SYGVNS in the germline V gene. Trimming took off 6 bases at V and 0 bases at J, with 11 bases between the two ends. The CDR3 is 14 amino acids. DNA of the CDR3: TGTGCCAGCAGGCCGGACGGACCTAACTATGGCTACACCTTC. Its translation: CASRPDGPNYGYTF.

The rearrangement links TRBV4-1 to TRBJ2-1, with D possibly TRBD2 on 5 matching bases. The CDR3 spans 13 residues. The V and J ends lost 1 base and 8 bases respectively, with 9 bases between them. Germline V gene lookup returns CDR1 MGHRA and CDR2 YSYEKL. CDR3 in DNA: TGCGCCAGCAGCCAAGCGTTCGGGGATGAGCAGTTCTTC. Encoded protein: CASSQAFGDEQFF.

The V gene is TRBV4-3, the J gene TRBJ2-2; D gene uncertain. Germline V lookup: CDR1 LGHNA, CDR2 YSLEER. Between the trimmed V and J ends, which lost 0 bases and 2 bases, there was a span of 7 bases. The CDR3 consists of 15 residues. This CDR3 is CASSQDWVNTGELFF. CDR3 nucleotide sequence: TGCGCCAGCAGCCAAGATTGGGTAAACACCGGGGAGCTGTTTTTT.

The chain uses TRBV7-2 and TRBJ1-4; D remains unclear. Germline assignment: CDR1 SGHTA and CDR2 FQGNSA. The V and J ends lost 4 bases and 6 bases respectively, with 6 bases between them. The CDR3 covers 12 residues. The CDR3 bases are TGTGCCAGCAGCTCCGGTTATGAAAAACTGTTTTTT. The encoded protein is CASSSGYEKLFF.

This clone turned up a few times. This chain connects TRBV4-3 to TRBJ1-6; TRBD1 aligns across 8 bases. Looked up from germline, CDR1 is LGHNA and CDR2 is YSLEER. Trimming removed 1 base from V and 7 bases from J; junction bases left unmatched: 15. The CDR3 is 19 amino acids. CDR3 protein: CASSQGGVGQGARNSPLHF. In DNA, the CDR3 is TGCGCCAGCAGCCAAGGGGGTGTGGGGCAGGGGGCGAGGAATTCACCCCTCCACTTT.

This clone occurred a few times. V and J are TRBV30 and TRBJ2-6; possible D gene TRBD1, 5 bases. Germline V gene data show CDR1 as GTSNPN and CDR2 as SVGIG (reference sequence). This CDR3 comprises 14 residues. Trimming took 6 bases from V and 1 from J, leaving 10 bases between them. This CDR3 is CACYPGSGANVLTF. The DNA of the CDR3 is TGTGCCTGCTACCCAGGGTCTGGGGCCAACGTCCTGACTTTC.

With regard to this clone: Other DNA sequences of this sample code for an identical CDR3. The V call is TRBV9, the J call TRBJ1-2; D not certain. V gave up 3 bases and J gave up 7 bases, with 7 bases separating them. CDR3 length: 11 residues. Per the germline V gene, CDR1 is SGDLS and CDR2 is YYNGEE. CDR3 DNA: TGTGCCAGCAGCGGCCGCGGTGGCTACACCTTC. Translated: CASSGRGGYTF.

This clone showed up just once. The genes are TRBV6-1 and TRBJ1-3, with D perhaps matching TRBD1 (5 bases). The V end was cut by 6 bases, the J end by 0 bases, with 9 bases between. The CDR3 extends over 14 amino acids. From germline, CDR1 is MNHNS and CDR2 SASEGT. CDR3: CASSRQSSGNTIYF. DNA for the CDR3: TGTGCCAGCAGCAGACAGAGCTCTGGAAACACCATATATTTT.

This chain uses TRBV27 with TRBJ1-2; D is unresolved. This CDR3 has 15 residues. Between the trimmed V and J ends, which lost 0 bases and 4 bases, there was a span of 12 bases. Germline lookup yields CDR1 MNHEY and CDR2 SMNVEV (reference sequence). The CDR3: CASSLSRAAPYGYTF. The CDR3 nucleotides read TGTGCCAGCAGTTTATCGAGGGCTGCTCCCTATGGCTACACCTTC.

This sequence joins TRBV7-9 and TRBJ2-7; no definite D call. Germline loops: CDR1 SEHNR, CDR2 FQNEAQ (reference sequence). The CDR3 has 13 amino acids. Trimming pared 5 bases from V and 1 base from J, leaving 9 bases between. In nucleotides, the CDR3 is TGTGCCAGCAGCCCCGCTGAGTCCTACGAGCAGTACTTC. Amino acids: CASSPAESYEQYF.

The chain combines TRBV6-6 with TRBJ1-5; no clear D. CDR3 length: 13 residues. Trimming stripped 4 bases from V and 1 base from J, with 5 bases between. Germline-derived CDR1 and CDR2 are MNHNY and SVGAGI (reference sequence). The CDR3 DNA is TGTGCCAGCAGTTTAGGAAGCAATCAGCCCCAGCATTTT. Protein product: CASSLGSNQPQHF.

The chain joins TRBV4-1 to TRBJ2-7; D ambiguous. This CDR3 comprises 14 residues. Germline V gene data show CDR1 as MGHRA and CDR2 as YSYEKL. The V end lost 0 bases, the J end lost 4 bases, and 10 bases lay between the germline ends. Here the CDR3 reads CASSQEPTEYEQYF. CDR3 bases: TGCGCCAGCAGCCAAGAGCCAACGGAGTACGAGCAGTACTTC.

About this clone itself: A much larger clone sits a single nucleotide away, making a read error possible. The rearrangement joins TRBV7-9 to TRBJ2-7, with 12 bases fitting TRBD2. There are 15 residues in the CDR3. Germline values: CDR1 SEHNR, CDR2 FQNEAQ (reference sequence). The CDR3 loop is CASSFPTSGSDEQHF. In nucleotides, the CDR3 is TGTGCCAGCAGCTTTCCGACTAGCGGGAGCGACGAGCAGCACTTC.

V is TRBV15 and J is TRBJ1-6, with TRBD1 matching over 9 bases. Germline CDR1 reads LNHNV; CDR2 reads YYDKDF (reference sequence). Trimming at V came to 0 bases and at J to 4 bases, leaving 7 bases not matched to a gene. The CDR3 has 18 amino acids. Here the CDR3 reads CATSREGDRERYNSPLHF. The CDR3 DNA reads as TGTGCCACCAGCAGAGAGGGGGACAGGGAGCGTTATAATTCACCCCTCCACTTT.

The chain uses TRBV9 and TRBJ2-7; D uncertain. This CDR3 region has 15 residues. Germline loops: CDR1 SGDLS, CDR2 YYNGEE. Trimming stripped 0 bases from V and 2 bases from J, with 12 bases between. The CDR3 DNA is TGTGCCAGCAGCGTAGGGAGCCAGGCGACCTACGAGCAGTACTTC. It codes for CASSVGSQATYEQYF.

V usage is TRBV5-6 and J usage is TRBJ2-7; a weak D match, TRBD2 (6 bases). The CDR3 extends over 13 amino acids. CDR1 is SGHDT and CDR2 is YYEEEE in the germline V gene. V shed 0 bases and J shed 4 bases, with 8 bases lying between them. CDR3: CASSLGSGYEQYF. CDR3 nucleotides: TGTGCCAGCAGCTTGGGTAGCGGATACGAGCAGTACTTC.